This is a list of T cell receptor beta chains from one sample in a study of blood T cell repertoires in COVID-19. Method: immunoSEQ multiplex PCR; TCRdb's copy keeps in-frame clones and lacks some. The sample yields 110,000 or so clones, roughly 85% seen once. The sequenced sample was peripheral blood. These receptors originate from a woman aged 80 or older with acute or convalescent COVID-19. The CDR3 runs from the conserved cysteine through the conserved F or W. A D gene is named only where the DNA matches it firmly.

TRBJ2-5,TRBD1,TRBV18,CASSGDRQETQYF
TRBJ2-6,.,TRBV5-1,CASSYDSGANVLTF
TRBJ1-1,.,TRBV4-3,CASSQAGNTEAFF
TRBJ1-6,.,TRBV5-1,CASSFQQGSPLHF
TRBJ2-2,.,TRBV19,CAVEGTGELFF
TRBJ2-1,.,TRBV27,CASSRPQGRNNEQFF
TRBJ1-2,TRBD1,TRBV5-1,CASSSVYRGNYGYTF
TRBJ2-5,TRBD1,TRBV28,CASSSTGDTETQYF
TRBJ2-1,TRBD2,TRBV28,CASSLPRTSGSSEQFF
TRBJ2-4,TRBD1,TRBV19,CASSNPGQGQNIQYF
TRBJ1-2,TRBD1,TRBV18,CASSPGTGVGYTF
TRBJ1-1,.,TRBV12-3/TRBV12-4,CASSWGTSVEAFF
TRBJ2-2,TRBD2,TRBV3-1/TRBV3-2,CASSQDLAGPTGELFF
TRBJ2-7,TRBD2,TRBV2,CATKGAGVGSEQYF
TRBJ1-2,.,TRBV3-1/TRBV3-2,CASSQAAGLYGYTF
TRBJ1-2,.,TRBV24-1,CATSDTSTANYGYTF
TRBJ2-3,TRBD2,TRBV28,CASSFGLADTDTQYF
TRBJ2-1,TRBD2,TRBV10-2,CASSELPGRIGSNEQFF
TRBJ2-6,.,TRBV5-6,CASSIGQSSGANVLTF
TRBJ1-1,TRBD1,TRBV7-9,CASSIGQGDTEAFF
TRBJ2-1,TRBD2,TRBV5-4,CASSPSPSGYNEQFF
TRBJ2-7,.,TRBV10-2,CASFSGAYEQYF
TRBJ2-1,TRBD2,TRBV20-1,CSASRTSEDEQFF
TRBJ2-3,TRBD2,TRBV29-1,CSVLAGGIIADTQYF
TRBJ2-7,TRBD1,TRBV6-6,CASRGTGFDYEQYF
TRBJ2-6,.,TRBV12-3/TRBV12-4,CASSFTGTNVLTF
TRBJ2-1,.,TRBV11-2,CASSRDSYNEQFF
TRBJ2-6,TRBD1,TRBV28,CASSLGQGASSGANVLTF
TRBJ2-2,.,TRBV18,CASSPGLSGELFF
TRBJ1-3,.,TRBV5-4,CASSLEWSSDTIYF
TRBJ2-3,TRBD2,TRBV7-2,CASSIILGLASTDTQYF
TRBJ1-6,.,TRBV2,CASNLAGNSPLHF
TRBJ1-2,TRBD1,TRBV11-2,CASSLGAGGGYTF
TRBJ1-6,.,TRBV5-1,CASSLGPTDRPLHF
TRBJ2-3,.,TRBV5-1,CASSWGNGIGADTQYF
TRBJ2-4,TRBD1,TRBV6-4,CASSEGQGATIQYF
TRBJ1-2,.,TRBV21-1,CASSKRQGTNYGYTF
TRBJ1-4,.,TRBV2,CASGRSGVTNEKLFF
TRBJ2-7,.,TRBV4-1,CASKGVSSSEQYF
TRBJ2-5,TRBD2,TRBV6-5,CASSYSTSGNGETQYF